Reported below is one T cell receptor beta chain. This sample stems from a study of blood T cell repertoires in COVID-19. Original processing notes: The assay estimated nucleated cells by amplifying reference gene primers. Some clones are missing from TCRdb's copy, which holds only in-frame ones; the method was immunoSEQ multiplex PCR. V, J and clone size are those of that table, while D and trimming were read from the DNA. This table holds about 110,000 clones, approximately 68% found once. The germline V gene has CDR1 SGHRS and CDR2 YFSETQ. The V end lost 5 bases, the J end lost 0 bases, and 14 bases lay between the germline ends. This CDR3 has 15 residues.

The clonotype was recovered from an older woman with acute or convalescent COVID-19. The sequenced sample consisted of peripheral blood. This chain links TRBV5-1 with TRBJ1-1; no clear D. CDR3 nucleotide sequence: TGCGCCAGCAGTCAATCGGGGAACATGAACACTGAAGCTTTCTTT. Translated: CASSQSGNMNTEAFF.